This is a list of T cell receptor beta chains from one sample in a study of cytomegalovirus exposure and HLA in healthy donors. Sequencing used immunoSEQ multiplex PCR; TCRdb keeps in-frame clones, though not all of them. This table holds about 190,000 clones, more than 75% found once. The specimen was PBMCs. The origin of the receptors is a man between 18 and 29 years old in good health and CMV-seropositive. Both conserved end residues are part of each CDR3. A D gene is named only where the DNA matches it firmly. The listing skips clone size in some rows; elsewhere it reads once, few, many or a size class.

21 TRBJ2-4 NA TRBD2 TRBV15 CATSRGPGPARTRESKNIQYF TGTGCCACCAGCAGAGGCCCCGGACCCGCACGGACTAGGGAATCCAAAAACATTCAGTACTTC
14 TRBJ2-1 NA NA TRBV5-1 CASSLRGSYNEQFF TGCGCCAGCAGCTTGCGGGGGTCCTACAATGAGCAGTTCTTC
15 TRBJ2-1 NA TRBD1 TRBV5-1 CASSSGQGSYNEQFF TGCGCCAGCAGCTCCGGACAGGGCTCCTACAATGAGCAGTTCTTC
14 TRBJ2-3 NA TRBD1 TRBV5-1 CASSLGTGPGTQYF TGCGCCAGCAGCTTGGGGACAGGACCAGGTACGCAGTATTTT
16 TRBJ2-1 NA NA TRBV27 CASSAGVDAPRYEQFF TGTGCCAGCAGTGCCGGGGTGGACGCACCTAGGTATGAGCAGTTCTTC
14 TRBJ2-7 NA TRBD2 TRBV9 CASSDTSGSSEQYF TGTGCCAGCAGCGATACTAGCGGGAGTTCCGAGCAGTACTTC
17 TRBJ2-7 NA NA TRBV18 CASSPNYPGVSSYEQYF TGTGCCAGCTCACCAAATTACCCAGGGGTCTCGTCCTACGAGCAGTACTTC
15 TRBJ2-3 NA TRBD2 TRBV5-1 CASSPTSVGTDTQYF TGCGCCAGCAGCCCAACTAGCGTAGGGACAGATACGCAGTATTTT
11 TRBJ2-1 once NA TRBV10-3 CAISERGEQFF TGTGCCATCAGTGAGAGAGGGGAGCAGTTCTTC
15 TRBJ2-7 NA NA TRBV6-6 CASSYNSRSSYEQYF TGTGCCAGCAGTTACAACTCTAGGAGCTCCTACGAGCAGTACTTC
15 TRBJ1-5 NA NA TRBV2 CASSVSREGREPQHF TGTGCCAGCAGTGTGTCCCGAGAAGGGAGAGAGCCCCAGCATTTT
14 TRBJ2-1 NA NA TRBV2 CASKNILSYNEQFF TGTGCCAGCAAAAACATCCTCTCCTACAATGAGCAGTTCTTC
18 TRBJ2-3 NA TRBD2 TRBV14 CASSQWASGRGLTDTQYF TGTGCCAGCAGCCAATGGGCTAGCGGGCGCGGACTCACAGATACGCAGTATTTT
12 TRBJ2-3 NA NA TRBV30 CAWMRGGDTQYF TGTGCCTGGATGCGGGGCGGAGATACGCAGTATTTT
15 TRBJ1-1 NA TRBD1 TRBV6-5 CASSYRGQGATEAFF TGTGCCAGCAGTTACCGCGGACAGGGGGCTACTGAAGCTTTCTTT
14 TRBJ2-7 NA TRBD2 TRBV10-3 CAIQGGSLSYEQYF TGTGCCATCCAGGGCGGGAGTCTCTCCTACGAGCAGTACTTC
18 TRBJ2-7 NA TRBD2 TRBV28 CASSPWTSGRGAPYEQYF TGTGCCAGCAGTCCGTGGACTAGCGGGAGAGGGGCCCCCTACGAGCAGTACTTC